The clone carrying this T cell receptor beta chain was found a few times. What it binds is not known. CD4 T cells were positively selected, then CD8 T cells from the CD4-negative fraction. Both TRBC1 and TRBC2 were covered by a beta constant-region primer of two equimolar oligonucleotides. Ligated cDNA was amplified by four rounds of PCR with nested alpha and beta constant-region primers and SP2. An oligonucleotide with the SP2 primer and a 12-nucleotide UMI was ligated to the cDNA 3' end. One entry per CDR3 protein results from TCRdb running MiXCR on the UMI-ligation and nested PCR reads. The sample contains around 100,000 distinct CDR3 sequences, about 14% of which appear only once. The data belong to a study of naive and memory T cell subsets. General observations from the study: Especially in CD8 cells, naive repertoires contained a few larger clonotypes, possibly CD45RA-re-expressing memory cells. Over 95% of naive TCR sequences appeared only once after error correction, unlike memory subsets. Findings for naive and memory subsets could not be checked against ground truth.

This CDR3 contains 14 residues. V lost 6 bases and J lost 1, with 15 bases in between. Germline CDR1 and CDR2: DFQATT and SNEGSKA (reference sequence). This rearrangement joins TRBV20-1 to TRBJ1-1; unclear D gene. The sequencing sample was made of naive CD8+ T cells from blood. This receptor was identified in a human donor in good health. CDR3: CSAPQVGANTEAFF. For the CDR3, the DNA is TGCAGTGCCCCCCAGGTCGGAGCGAACACTGAAGCTTTCTTT.